The rows below give T cell receptor beta chains drawn from one sample of a study of T-cell memory formation after mild COVID-19. MiXCR, run by TCRdb on the 5' RACE reads, gives a single entry per CDR3 protein. The sample holds more than 450,000 distinct CDR3 sequences, 18% seen once. The sequenced sample was PBMCs or a T cell subset sorted from them (not recorded which). These receptors all stem from an adult woman who had mild COVID-19 (a few samples of this study predate the infection). Cell type and time point are not known. CDR3s include the opening cysteine and the closing phenylalanine or tryptophan. A D gene is named only where the DNA matches it firmly. The size of a clone is reported for some rows only, either as once, few or many, or as a class for expanded clones.

d_call,j_call,v_call,clone_size,cdr3_nt,cdr3_aa
.,TRBJ2-7,TRBV7-9,.,TGTGCCAGCAGCTCAGAAGTGCCCGAGCAGTACTTC,CASSSEVPEQYF
.,TRBJ1-1,TRBV13,.,TGTGCCAGCAGCCCCCAATACACTGAAGCTTTCTTT,CASSPQYTEAFF
TRBD2,TRBJ2-7,TRBV7-9,few,TGTGCCAGCAGCTTAGTGGCTAGCGGGGGGAAGTACGAGCAGTACTTC,CASSLVASGGKYEQYF
.,TRBJ1-5,TRBV29-1,few,TGCAGCGTTCGCTTTCGAGGGTCTAATCAGCCCCAGCATTTT,CSVRFRGSNQPQHF
TRBD2,TRBJ2-4,TRBV9,.,TGTGCCAGCTCCGGGACTAGCGGGACCAACATTCAGTACTTC,CASSGTSGTNIQYF
TRBD1,TRBJ2-3,TRBV7-9,few,TGTGCCAGCAGCTTCCCCGGGACAGGGGGCGGCACAGATACGCAGTATTTT,CASSFPGTGGGTDTQYF
.,TRBJ2-3,TRBV5-1,many,TGCGCCAGCAGCTCTTTCCTTAGCGAGGATACGCAGTATTTT,CASSSFLSEDTQYF
TRBD2,TRBJ2-1,TRBV6-4,few,TGTGCCAGCGGGCGGGCCAGCGGGGAATACAATGAGCAGTTCTTC,CASGRASGEYNEQFF
.,TRBJ1-3,TRBV20-1,many,TGCAGTGCCGGGACTACCTTCTCTGGAAACACCATATATTTT,CSAGTTFSGNTIYF
.,TRBJ2-7,TRBV12-3/TRBV12-4,few,TGTGCCAGCAGTTCCTCGAGAAGCGGGATCGGCGCCAGGGGGATTACCTACGAGCAGTACTTC,CASSSSRSGIGARGITYEQYF
TRBD1,TRBJ2-4,TRBV7-9,.,TGTGCCAGCAGCCCCAAGACAGGGACGGGAAACATTCAGTACTTC,CASSPKTGTGNIQYF
.,TRBJ1-5,TRBV18,few,TGTGCCAGCTCACCGCACCCCCGCCAGCCCCAGCATTTT,CASSPHPRQPQHF
.,TRBJ2-1,TRBV7-9,few,TGTGCCAGCAGCTTAGGGTCGGCCGCCTACAATGAGCAGTTCTTC,CASSLGSAAYNEQFF
TRBD2,TRBJ2-3,TRBV24-1,once,TGTGCCACCAGTGATTTTAGCGGGAGGGCCCTGGGTACGCAGTATTTT,CATSDFSGRALGTQYF
.,TRBJ1-1,TRBV10-3,few,TGTGCCATCAGTGAGGGCCCTGAAGCTTTCTTT,CAISEGPEAFF
TRBD2,TRBJ2-7,TRBV20-1,.,TGCAGTGCTAGAAATATGGGGGAGGGCCTCTACGAGCAGTACTTC,CSARNMGEGLYEQYF
TRBD2,TRBJ2-3,TRBV4-3,few,TGCGCCAGCAGCCAATCACCTCGCGGGAGAGGGGCAGATACGCAGTATTTT,CASSQSPRGRGADTQYF
TRBD1,TRBJ2-6,TRBV29-1,.,TGCAGCGTTGGACTCGGACAGGGGGCGCTTGGGGCCAACGTCCTGACTTTC,CSVGLGQGALGANVLTF